The clone carrying this T cell receptor (beta chain) was picked up one time. This sample is part of a study of shared clonotypes between healthy human individuals. The CDR3 length is 16 residues. CDR1 and CDR2 from the germline V gene are MNHEY and SMNVEV (reference sequence). Deletions cut 5 bases from V and 0 bases from J, with 13 bases between. Scientists sequenced DNA from unsorted PBMC on ten immunoSEQ deep assay plates. Only in-frame clones appear in the TCRdb table, and some are missing; sequencing was by immunoSEQ multiplex PCR. The table shows hundreds of thousands of clones, with over 60% occurring only once.

The sequencing sample was made of PBMCs. V usage is TRBV27 and J usage is TRBJ1-4; the D is unclear. The sequence was collected from a woman aged 40 to 50 in good health. Some clones in this sample may be carry-over from other donors' samples. For the CDR3, the DNA is TGTGCCAGCAGTCCCCGAAGTGGGGCAACTAATGAAAAACTGTTTTTT. The encoded protein is CASSPRSGATNEKLFF.